This entry lists 14 T cell receptor beta chains sequenced from one sample in a study of blood T cell repertoires in COVID-19. Repertoires were generated with immunoSEQ multiplex PCR, while TCRdb's copy carries only in-frame clones and drops some. In the table there are 270,000 or so clones, under 90% of which are singletons. Sequenced input: peripheral blood. Source of these receptors: a woman in her late teens or twenties with acute or convalescent COVID-19.

This clone was seen a handful of times. The chain couples TRBV30 to TRBJ2-7; 8 positions agree with TRBD1. The CDR3 is 13 residues long. CDR1 is GTSNPN, CDR2 SVGIG, per germline (reference sequence). Unmatched junction bases numbered 4, after V lost 1 base and J lost 5 bases. This CDR3 reads CAWSDGQGHEQYF. In nucleotides, the CDR3 is TGTGCCTGGAGTGACGGACAGGGCCACGAGCAGTACTTC.

The gene calls are TRBV5-1 and TRBJ2-4; possibly TRBD2 for D (5 bases). Trimming pared 4 bases from V and 1 base from J, leaving 18 bases between. This CDR3 contains 17 residues. From germline, CDR1 is SGHRS and CDR2 YFSETQ. CDR3 nucleotides: TGCGCCAGCAGCGGCATCCTCTCTACGGGGGCCAAAAACATTCAGTACTTC. Its protein is CASSGILSTGAKNIQYF.

As DNA, the CDR3 is TGTGCCAGCAGCCAAGGAGCAACTGAGCAGTTCTTC. Translating gives CASSQGATEQFF. V and J are TRBV4-2 and TRBJ2-1; unclear D gene. Germline CDR1 LGHNA, CDR2 YNFKEQ. Deletions cut 1 base from V and 9 bases from J, with 7 bases between. The CDR3 loop spans 12 amino acids.

The CDR3 here is CASSKSGTLEGYTF. The CDR3 bases are TGTGCCAGCAGCAAATCCGGGACATTGGAAGGCTACACCTTC. The chain recombines TRBV7-3 with TRBJ1-2, with D possibly TRBD1 on 6 matching bases. V gave up 5 bases and J gave up 8 bases, with 18 bases separating them. This CDR3 is built from 14 residues. The germline gives CDR1 SGHTA, CDR2 FQGTGA.

The V call is TRBV6-2 or TRBV6-3, the J call TRBJ2-5; possible D gene TRBD2, 6 bases. CDR3 size: 13 residues. V lost 4 bases and J lost 7, with 13 bases in between. The germline gives CDR1 MNHEY, CDR2 SVGEGT. CDR3 in DNA: TGTGCCAGCAGTTCCGGAGGGCTTTGGACCCAGTACTTC. This encodes CASSSGGLWTQYF.

This clone occurred once. The CDR3 is CASSLRFGGKGDSPLHF. The DNA for the CDR3 is TGTGCCAGCAGCTTAAGGTTTGGGGGGAAAGGGGATTCACCCCTCCACTTT. This chain links TRBV7-4 with TRBJ1-6; D perhaps matches TRBD1 (5 bases). This CDR3 spans 17 amino acids. V lost 2 bases and J lost 8, with 19 bases in between. CDR1 and CDR2 from the germline V gene are SGHVT and SQSDAQ.

This clone was seen only a few times. The chain links TRBV12-5 to TRBJ2-2, with D possibly matching TRBD2 (6 bases). Trimming removed 9 bases at V and 0 bases at J, with 29 bases between. The CDR3 is 20 residues long. The germline gives CDR1 LGHNT, CDR2 FRNRAP. CDR3 residues: CASRDNALKRGISNTGELFF. CDR3 nucleotide sequence: TGTGCTAGCCGGGATAACGCCCTAAAACGCGGGATCTCGAACACCGGGGAGCTGTTTTTT.

The CDR3, as DNA: TGTGCCTGGAGTGCGGAGGGACGCTTGCAAGAGACCCAGTACTTC. Amino acids: CAWSAEGRLQETQYF. V usage is TRBV30 and J usage is TRBJ2-5, with D perhaps matching TRBD2 (6 bases). Germline V gene sequence: CDR1 GTSNPN, CDR2 SVGIG (reference sequence). This CDR3 is built from 15 residues. V shed 1 base and J shed 2 bases, with 14 bases lying between them. Supplemented by reference TRBV30 and TRBJ2-5, the full variable domain reads SQTIHQWPATLVQPVGSPLSLECTVEGTSNPNLYWYRQAAGRGLQLLFYSVGIGQISSEVPQNLSASRPQDRQFILSSKKLLLSDSGFYLCAWSAEGRLQETQYFGPGTRLLVL.

The V and J genes are TRBV9 and TRBJ2-1; D not certain. V lost 1 base to trimming and J lost 6 bases, with 14 bases between them. Germline CDR1 and CDR2: SGDLS and YYNGEE. CDR3 length: 15 residues. The CDR3 DNA follows: TGTGCCAGCAGCGTAACCTTCTCGATCGGCAATGAGCAGTTCTTC. It yields the protein CASSVTFSIGNEQFF.

J is TRBJ1-4 and V is TRBV28; 10 bases align to TRBD1. The V gene's germline CDR1 is MDHEN and CDR2 SYDVKM. The CDR3 sequence is 15 residues long. The junction had 7 bases not matched to a gene; V was cut back by 5 bases and J by 7 bases. For the CDR3, the DNA is TGTGCCAGCAGTCCACCGGGACAGGGGTCTGAAAAACTGTTTTTT. Protein sequence: CASSPPGQGSEKLFF.

The rearrangement joins TRBV28 to TRBJ2-1; 10 nucleotides align to TRBD2. V lost 5 bases, J lost 1 base, and 8 bases stayed unmatched. This CDR3 spans 17 amino acids. Per germline, CDR1 MDHEN and CDR2 SYDVKM. This CDR3 reads CASSPVQTSGSYNEQFF. The CDR3 region has the DNA TGTGCCAGCAGTCCAGTGCAGACTAGCGGGTCCTACAATGAGCAGTTCTTC. The complete variable domain, with remaining parts taken from reference TRBV28 and TRBJ2-1, reads DVKVTQSSRYLVKRTGEKVFLECVQDMDHENMFWYRQDPGLGLRLIYFSYDVKMKEKGDIPEGYSVSREKKERFSLILESASTNQTSMYLCASSPVQTSGSYNEQFFGPGTRLTVL.

As regards this clone: The same CDR3 also results from other DNA sequences found in this sample. V gene TRBV28 combines with J gene TRBJ2-7; D ambiguous. The CDR3 loop spans 12 amino acids. Germline assignment: CDR1 MDHEN and CDR2 SYDVKM. V was clipped by 5 bases and J by 0 bases, with 5 bases between them. For the CDR3, the DNA is TGTGCCAGCAGTACTACCTCCTACGAGCAGTACTTC. It yields the protein CASSTTSYEQYF. The whole variable domain, filled in from reference TRBV28 and TRBJ2-7, reads DVKVTQSSRYLVKRTGEKVFLECVQDMDHENMFWYRQDPGLGLRLIYFSYDVKMKEKGDIPEGYSVSREKKERFSLILESASTNQTSMYLCASSTTSYEQYFGPGTRLTVT.

The gene calls are TRBV11-2 and TRBJ1-2, with 10 bases that match TRBD1. Germline lookup yields CDR1 SGHAT and CDR2 FQNNGV. V gave up 7 bases and J gave up 7 bases; unmatched junction bases: 6. The CDR3 sequence is 13 residues long. The CDR3 is CASNRDRGGGYTF. CDR3 sequence (DNA): TGTGCCAGCAACCGGGACAGGGGAGGTGGCTACACCTTC.

This chain joins TRBV19 and TRBJ2-3, with TRBD2 matching over 8 bases. The trim removed 1 base at V and 2 bases at J, leaving 5 bases unmatched. This CDR3 has 16 amino acids. Germline V gene sequence: CDR1 LNHDA, CDR2 SQIVND (reference sequence). The CDR3 bases are TGTGCCAGTAGTATAGGCTCTAGCGGGTACACAGATACGCAGTATTTT. Its translation is CASSIGSSGYTDTQYF.